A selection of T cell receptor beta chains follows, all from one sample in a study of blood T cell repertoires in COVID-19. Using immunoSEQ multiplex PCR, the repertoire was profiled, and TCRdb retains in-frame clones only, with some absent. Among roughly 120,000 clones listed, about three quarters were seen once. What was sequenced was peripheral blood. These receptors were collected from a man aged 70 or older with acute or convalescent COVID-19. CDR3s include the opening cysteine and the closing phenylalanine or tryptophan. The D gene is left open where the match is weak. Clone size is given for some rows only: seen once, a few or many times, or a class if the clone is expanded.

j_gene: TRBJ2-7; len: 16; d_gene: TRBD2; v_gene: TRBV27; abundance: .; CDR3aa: CASSASGGPISYEQYF; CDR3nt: TGTGCCAGCAGTGCTAGCGGGGGGCCTATTTCCTACGAGCAGTACTTC
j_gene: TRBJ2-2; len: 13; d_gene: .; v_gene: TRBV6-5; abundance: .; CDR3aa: CASSLSFTGELFF; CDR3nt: TGTGCCAGCAGTCTTAGCTTCACCGGGGAGCTGTTTTTT
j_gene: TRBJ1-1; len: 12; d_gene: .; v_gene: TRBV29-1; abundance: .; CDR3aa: CSAGFMNTEAFF; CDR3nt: TGCAGCGCGGGATTCATGAACACTGAAGCTTTCTTT
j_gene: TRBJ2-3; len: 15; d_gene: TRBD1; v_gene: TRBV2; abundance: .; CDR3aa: CASSIGTDDTDTQYF; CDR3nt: TGTGCCAGCAGCATAGGGACAGACGATACAGATACGCAGTATTTT
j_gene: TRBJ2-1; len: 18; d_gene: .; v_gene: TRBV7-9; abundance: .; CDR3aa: CASRAGAGSSVAYNEQFF; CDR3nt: TGTGCCAGCAGGGCAGGGGCAGGGTCTAGTGTCGCCTACAATGAGCAGTTCTTC
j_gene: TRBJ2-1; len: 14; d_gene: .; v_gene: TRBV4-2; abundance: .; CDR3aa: CASSQVQGYNEQFF; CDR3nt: TGTGCCAGCAGCCAAGTCCAGGGCTACAATGAGCAGTTCTTC
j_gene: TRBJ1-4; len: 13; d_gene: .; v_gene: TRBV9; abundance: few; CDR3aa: CASSLLREGKLFF; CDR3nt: TGTGCCAGCAGCCTACTTCGGGAGGGAAAACTGTTTTTT
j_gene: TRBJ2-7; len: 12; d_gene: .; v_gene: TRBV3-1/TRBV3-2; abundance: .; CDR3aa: CASSLYAGEQYF; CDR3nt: TGTGCCAGCAGCCTTTACGCGGGGGAGCAGTACTTC
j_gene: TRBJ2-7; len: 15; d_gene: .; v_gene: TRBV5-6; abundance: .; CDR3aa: CASSPGLHTQHWQYF; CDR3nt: TGTGCCAGCAGCCCAGGACTCCACACCCAACATTGGCAGTACTTC
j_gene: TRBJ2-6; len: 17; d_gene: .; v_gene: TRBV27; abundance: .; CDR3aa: CASSLSSSGLGANVLTF; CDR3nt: TGTGCCAGCAGTTTATCATCCTCGGGACTTGGGGCCAACGTCCTGACTTTC
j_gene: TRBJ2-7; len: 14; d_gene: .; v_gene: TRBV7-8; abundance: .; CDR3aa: CASSLVRGGYEQYF; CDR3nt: TGTGCCAGCAGCCTGGTTAGGGGGGGCTACGAGCAGTACTTC
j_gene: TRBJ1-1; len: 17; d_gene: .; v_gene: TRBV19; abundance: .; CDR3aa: CASSIGRGGNNQTEAFF; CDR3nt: TGTGCCAGTAGTATAGGAAGAGGAGGGAACAATCAAACTGAAGCTTTCTTT
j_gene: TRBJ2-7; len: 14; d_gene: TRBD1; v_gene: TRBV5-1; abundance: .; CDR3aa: CASSTTDRGYEQYF; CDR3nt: TGCGCCAGCAGCACAACGGACAGGGGATACGAGCAGTACTTC
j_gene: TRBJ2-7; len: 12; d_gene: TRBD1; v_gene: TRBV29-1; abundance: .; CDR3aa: CSVETGAYEQYF; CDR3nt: TGCAGCGTGGAGACAGGGGCGTACGAGCAGTACTTC
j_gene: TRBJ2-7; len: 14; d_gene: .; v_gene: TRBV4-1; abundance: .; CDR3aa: CASSQAETSGEQYF; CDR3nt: TGCGCCAGCAGCCAAGCTGAGACAAGCGGCGAGCAGTACTTC
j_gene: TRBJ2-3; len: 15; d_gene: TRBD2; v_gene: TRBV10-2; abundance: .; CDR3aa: CASSEGAGIMDTQYF; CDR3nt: TGCGCCAGCAGTGAGGGAGCGGGGATCATGGATACGCAGTATTTT
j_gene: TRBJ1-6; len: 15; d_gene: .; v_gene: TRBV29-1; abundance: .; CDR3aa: CSVEWGIPGEVTLHF; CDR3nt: TGCAGCGTTGAATGGGGGATACCCGGGGAGGTAACCCTCCACTTT
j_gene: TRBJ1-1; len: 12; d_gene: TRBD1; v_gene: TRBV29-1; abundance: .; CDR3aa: CSAQQGVSEAFF; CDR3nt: TGCAGCGCCCAACAGGGGGTGTCTGAAGCTTTCTTT
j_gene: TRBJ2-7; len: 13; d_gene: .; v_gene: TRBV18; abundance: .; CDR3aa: CASSPGSGYEQYF; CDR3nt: TGTGCCAGCTCACCAGGTTCGGGTTACGAGCAGTACTTC
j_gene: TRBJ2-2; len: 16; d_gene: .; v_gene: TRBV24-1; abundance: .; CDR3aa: CATSDFSGRATGELFF; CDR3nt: TGTGCCACCAGTGATTTTTCCGGGAGAGCCACCGGGGAGCTGTTTTTT
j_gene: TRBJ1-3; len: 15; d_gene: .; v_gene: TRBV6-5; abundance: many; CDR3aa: CASSYQAGSGNTIYF; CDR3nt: TGTGCCAGCAGTTACCAGGCAGGGTCAGGAAACACCATATATTTT
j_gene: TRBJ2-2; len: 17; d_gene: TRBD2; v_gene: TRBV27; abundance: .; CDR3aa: CASSFQTSETNTGELFF; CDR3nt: TGTGCCAGCAGTTTCCAAACTAGCGAAACGAACACCGGGGAGCTGTTTTTT